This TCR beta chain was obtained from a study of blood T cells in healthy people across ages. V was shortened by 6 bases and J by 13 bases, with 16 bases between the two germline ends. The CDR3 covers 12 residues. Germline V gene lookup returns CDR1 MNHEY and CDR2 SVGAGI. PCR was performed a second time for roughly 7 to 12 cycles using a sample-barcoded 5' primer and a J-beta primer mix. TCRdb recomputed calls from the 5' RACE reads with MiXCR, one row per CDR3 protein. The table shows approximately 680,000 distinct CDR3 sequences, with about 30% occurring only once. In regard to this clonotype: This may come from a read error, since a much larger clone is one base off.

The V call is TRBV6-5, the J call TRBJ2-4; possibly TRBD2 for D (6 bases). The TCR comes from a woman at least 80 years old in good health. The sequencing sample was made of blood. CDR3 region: CASRSGRREQYF. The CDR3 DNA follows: TGTGCCAGCAGGTCCGGGCGCCGGGAGCAGTACTTC.